Listed below are T cell receptor beta chains from one sample, sequenced in a study of blood T cells in healthy people across ages. TCRdb analysed the 5' RACE reads with MiXCR anew, one entry per CDR3 protein. The sample holds around 970,000 distinct CDR3 sequences, 51% seen once. Sequenced input: blood. The receptors originated from a woman aged 55-70 years in good health. Each CDR3 is given with its conserved first and last residue. Fields, in order: CDR3 DNA, CDR3 protein, D gene, CDR3 length, V gene, J gene, clone size. D genes are given only for firm matches. A clone size is listed for some rows: how often the clone was seen (once, few, many), or a class if it is expanded.

TGTGCCACCAGCCTGCTGGGGACTCTTAGAGAGACCCAGTACTTC,CATSLLGTLRETQYF,-,15,TRBV15,TRBJ2-5,-
TGCGCCAGCAGCCAAGATCTACGGGTCTACGAGCAGTACTTC,CASSQDLRVYEQYF,-,14,TRBV4-1,TRBJ2-7,-
TGTGCCAGCAGTTCATCCGGGACGTACGCCTCCTACGAGCAGTACTTC,CASSSSGTYASYEQYF,-,16,TRBV7-9,TRBJ2-7,few
TGTGCCAGCAGCCCCGTTCGGCCGCACACAGATACGCAGTATTTT,CASSPVRPHTDTQYF,-,15,TRBV5-5,TRBJ2-3,-
TGTGCCAGCAGTTTTAGGGGACAGGGAAAAGAGACCCAGTACTTC,CASSFRGQGKETQYF,TRBD1,15,TRBV27,TRBJ2-5,-
TGTGCCAGCAAGAGCCCCTATCGGGTGAGCTCCTACGAGCAGTACTTC,CASKSPYRVSSYEQYF,-,16,TRBV6-2/TRBV6-3,TRBJ2-7,-
TGTGCCATACGGGCCCTCTCACTAACTACGCAGTATTTT,CAIRALSLTTQYF,-,13,TRBV7-2,TRBJ2-3,-
TGCAGTGCTAGGCCCACTACCTCTGGGGCCAACGTCCTGACTTTC,CSARPTTSGANVLTF,-,15,TRBV20-1,TRBJ2-6,few
TGTGCCAGCAGCTCGGGACAGACGTCCACTAGAGGCTACACCTTC,CASSSGQTSTRGYTF,TRBD1,15,TRBV7-9,TRBJ1-2,few
TGTGCCAGCAGACCACCAGGCTACGAGCAGTACTTC,CASRPPGYEQYF,-,12,TRBV2,TRBJ2-7,few
TGTGCCAGCAGCAAAATGTGCCAGTGGGGGACTAGCGGCAAGAGGGATACGCAGTATTTT,CASSKMCQWGTSGKRDTQYF,-,20,TRBV21-1,TRBJ2-3,-
TGTGCCAGCAGCCCTATAGAGCGGTCGGGGGAGCAGTACTTC,CASSPIERSGEQYF,-,14,TRBV7-9,TRBJ2-7,few
TGTGCCAGCAGCCCCAGTAAACGAACCACAAACAATGAGCAGTTCTTC,CASSPSKRTTNNEQFF,-,16,TRBV11-2,TRBJ2-1,few
TGTGCCAGCAGTTCCCCGGGACAGGGACCCTACGAGCAGTACTTC,CASSSPGQGPYEQYF,TRBD1,15,TRBV6-5,TRBJ2-7,few
TGTGCCAGCAGTACATATCAGGGAAACTATGGCTGCACCTTC,CASSTYQGNYGCTF,-,14,TRBV6-6,TRBJ1-2,-
TGTGCCAGCAGTTCTAGCGGGATTTCAGATACGCAGTATTTT,CASSSSGISDTQYF,-,14,TRBV21-1,TRBJ2-3,-
TGTGCCAGCAGTGATTCTAGGAGCTCCTACGAGCAGTACTTC,CASSDSRSSYEQYF,-,14,TRBV2,TRBJ2-7,-
TGTGCCAGCAGTCGGATAGGACGGACACTTAATGAAAAACTGTTTTTT,CASSRIGRTLNEKLFF,-,16,TRBV6-5,TRBJ1-4,-
TGTGCCAGCAGCTTCCCCGGGAGGCCGGCCTATGGCTACACCTTC,CASSFPGRPAYGYTF,-,15,TRBV7-2,TRBJ1-2,few
TGCGCCAGCAGCAAACAGGGTTACAGTGAGCAGTTCTTC,CASSKQGYSEQFF,-,13,TRBV5-1,TRBJ2-1,-
TGCGCCAGCAGCCAATTACAGGGAGCCGAGCAGTACTTC,CASSQLQGAEQYF,-,13,TRBV4-3,TRBJ2-7,-
TGTGCCAGCAGCTCCGCGCAGGGGATACGTGAAAAACTGTTTTTT,CASSSAQGIREKLFF,-,15,TRBV11-2,TRBJ1-4,-
TGTGCCAGCAAGAGGGATTTGGATACGCAGTATTTT,CASKRDLDTQYF,-,12,TRBV27,TRBJ2-3,-
TGTGCCAGCAGCCTTACATGGGAGAGCTACGAGCAGTACTTC,CASSLTWESYEQYF,-,14,TRBV12-3/TRBV12-4,TRBJ2-7,-
TGCGCCAGCAGCCAGCTAGCGGGAGTTGTGGAGACCCAGTACTTC,CASSQLAGVVETQYF,TRBD2,15,TRBV4-1,TRBJ2-5,once
TGTGCCAGCAGTCTTCAGGGGTTGCGACAGCCCCAGCATTTT,CASSLQGLRQPQHF,-,14,TRBV12-3/TRBV12-4,TRBJ1-5,-
TGTGCCACCAGCAGAGAGAAGACTAGCGGGAGAAAGGAGACCCAGTACTTC,CATSREKTSGRKETQYF,TRBD2,17,TRBV15,TRBJ2-5,-
TGTGCCATCAGTGCCTTGGACAGGGCAGGTCTCGGCTACACCTTC,CAISALDRAGLGYTF,TRBD1,15,TRBV10-3,TRBJ1-2,few
TGTGCCAGCAGTGAAGCCTGGGTTGCCTATGGCTACACCTTC,CASSEAWVAYGYTF,-,14,TRBV6-1,TRBJ1-2,-
TGCGCCAACAGCTTGGGTAGCGGGAGAGGGTACGAGCAGTACTTC,CANSLGSGRGYEQYF,TRBD2,15,TRBV5-1,TRBJ2-7,-
TGCGCCAGCAGCCAAGGGACAGGGGGATCACCCCTCCACTTT,CASSQGTGGSPLHF,TRBD1,14,TRBV4-1,TRBJ1-6,few
TGTGCCAGCAGCTCCAGGGGAAACGAGCAGTACTTC,CASSSRGNEQYF,-,12,TRBV28,TRBJ2-7,few